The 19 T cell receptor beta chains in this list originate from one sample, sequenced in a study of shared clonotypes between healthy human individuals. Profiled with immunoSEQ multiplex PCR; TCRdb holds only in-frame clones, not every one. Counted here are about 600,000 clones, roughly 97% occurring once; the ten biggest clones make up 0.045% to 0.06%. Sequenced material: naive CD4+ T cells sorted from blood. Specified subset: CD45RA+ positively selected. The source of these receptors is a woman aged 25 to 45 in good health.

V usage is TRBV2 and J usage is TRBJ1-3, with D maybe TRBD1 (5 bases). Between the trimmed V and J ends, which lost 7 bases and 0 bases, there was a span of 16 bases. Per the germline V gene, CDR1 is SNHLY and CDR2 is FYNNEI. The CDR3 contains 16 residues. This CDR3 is CASMGRGASSGNTIYF. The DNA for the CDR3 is TGTGCCAGCATGGGACGCGGAGCCTCCTCTGGAAACACCATATATTTT.

The CDR3: CASSVRQGGSKNIQYF. As DNA, the CDR3 is TGTGCCAGCAGTGTTCGACAGGGGGGTTCCAAAAACATTCAGTACTTC. V is TRBV6-1 and J is TRBJ2-4; 9 nucleotides align to TRBD1. Germline CDR1 reads MNHNS; CDR2 reads SASEGT. The CDR3 is 16 amino acids. J was trimmed by 2 bases and V by 4 bases; bases with no gene match: 6.

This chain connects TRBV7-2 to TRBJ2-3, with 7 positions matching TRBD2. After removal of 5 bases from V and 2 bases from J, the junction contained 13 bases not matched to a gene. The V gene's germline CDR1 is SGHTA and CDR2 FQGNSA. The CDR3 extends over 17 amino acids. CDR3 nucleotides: TGTGCCAGCAGCCCCCCTGGGCGGGAGCGGGTCACAGATACGCAGTATTTT. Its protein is CASSPPGRERVTDTQYF.

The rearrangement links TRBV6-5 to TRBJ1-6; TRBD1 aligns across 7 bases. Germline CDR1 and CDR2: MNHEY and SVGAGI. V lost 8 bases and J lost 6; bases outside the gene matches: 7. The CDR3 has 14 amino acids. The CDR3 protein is CASRQGSGNSPLHF. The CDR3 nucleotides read TGTGCCAGCCGACAGGGTAGTGGTAATTCACCCCTCCACTTT.

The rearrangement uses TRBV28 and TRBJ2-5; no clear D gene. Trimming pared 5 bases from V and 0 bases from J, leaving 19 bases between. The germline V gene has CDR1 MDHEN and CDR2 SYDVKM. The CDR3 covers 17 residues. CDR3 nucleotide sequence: TGTGCCAGCAGTCCTACTTCCTACCCCGGGTACCAAGAGACCCAGTACTTC. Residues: CASSPTSYPGYQETQYF.

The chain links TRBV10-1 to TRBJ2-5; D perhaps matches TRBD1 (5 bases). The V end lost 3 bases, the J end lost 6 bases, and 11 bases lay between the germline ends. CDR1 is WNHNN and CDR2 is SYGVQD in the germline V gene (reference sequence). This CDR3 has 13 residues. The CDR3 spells CASSDWQGQTQYF. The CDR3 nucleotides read TGCGCCAGCAGTGACTGGCAGGGTCAGACCCAGTACTTC.

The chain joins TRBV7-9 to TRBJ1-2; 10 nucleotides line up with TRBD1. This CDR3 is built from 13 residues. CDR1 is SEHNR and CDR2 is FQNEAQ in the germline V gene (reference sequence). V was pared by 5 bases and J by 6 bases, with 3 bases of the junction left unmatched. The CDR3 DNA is TGTGCCAGCAGCGGAGGACAGGGGGATGGCTACACCTTC. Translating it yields CASSGGQGDGYTF. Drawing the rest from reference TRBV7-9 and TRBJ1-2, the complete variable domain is DTGVSQNPRHKITKRGQNVTFRCDPISEHNRLYWYRQTLGQGPEFLTYFQNEAQLEKSRLLSDRFSAERPKGSFSTLEIQRTEQGDSAMYLCASSGGQGDGYTFGSGTRLTVV.

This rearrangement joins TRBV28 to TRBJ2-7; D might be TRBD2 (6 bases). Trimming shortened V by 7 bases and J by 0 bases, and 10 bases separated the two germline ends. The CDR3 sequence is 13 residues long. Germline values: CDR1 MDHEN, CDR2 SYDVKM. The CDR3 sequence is CASNGGHSYEQYF. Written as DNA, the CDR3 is TGTGCCAGCAATGGAGGGCACTCCTACGAGCAGTACTTC.

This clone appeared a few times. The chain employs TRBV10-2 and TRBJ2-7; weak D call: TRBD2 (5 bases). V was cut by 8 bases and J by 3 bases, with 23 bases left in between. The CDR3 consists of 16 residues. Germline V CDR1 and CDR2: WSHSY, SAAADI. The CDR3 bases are TGCGCCAGCCGCCAGGAACGGGGAGAGGTCGGCTACGAGCAGTACTTC. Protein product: CASRQERGEVGYEQYF.

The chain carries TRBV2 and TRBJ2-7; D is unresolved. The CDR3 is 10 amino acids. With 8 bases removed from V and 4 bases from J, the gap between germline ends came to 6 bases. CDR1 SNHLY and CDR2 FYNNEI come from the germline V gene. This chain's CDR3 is CASLLYEQYF. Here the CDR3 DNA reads TGTGCCAGCCTACTTTACGAGCAGTACTTC.

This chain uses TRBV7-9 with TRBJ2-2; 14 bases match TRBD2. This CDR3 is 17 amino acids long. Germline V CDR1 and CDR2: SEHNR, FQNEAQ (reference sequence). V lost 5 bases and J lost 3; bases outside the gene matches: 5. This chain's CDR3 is CASSQGLAGVDTGELFF. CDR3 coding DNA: TGTGCCAGCAGCCAGGGACTAGCGGGAGTAGACACCGGGGAGCTGTTTTTT.

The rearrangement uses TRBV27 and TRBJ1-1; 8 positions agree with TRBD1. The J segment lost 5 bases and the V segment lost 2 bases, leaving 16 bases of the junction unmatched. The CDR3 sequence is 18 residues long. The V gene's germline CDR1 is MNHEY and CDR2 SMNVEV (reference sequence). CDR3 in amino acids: CASSLDGQGAWRVTEAFF. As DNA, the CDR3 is TGTGCCAGCAGTTTAGACGGGCAGGGGGCTTGGCGTGTAACTGAAGCTTTCTTT.

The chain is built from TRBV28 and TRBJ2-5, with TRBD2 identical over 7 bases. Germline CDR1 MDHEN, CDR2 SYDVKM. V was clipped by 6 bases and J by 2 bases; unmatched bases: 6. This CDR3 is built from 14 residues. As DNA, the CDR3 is TGTGCCAGCAGCCTCGGGGGGTTTCAAGAGACCCAGTACTTC. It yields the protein CASSLGGFQETQYF.

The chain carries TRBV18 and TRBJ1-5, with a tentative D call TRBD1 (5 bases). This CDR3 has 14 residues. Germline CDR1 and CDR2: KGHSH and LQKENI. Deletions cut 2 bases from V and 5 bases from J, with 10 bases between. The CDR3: CASSPGAGYQPQHF. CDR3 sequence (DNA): TGTGCCAGCTCACCAGGGGCAGGTTATCAGCCCCAGCATTTT.

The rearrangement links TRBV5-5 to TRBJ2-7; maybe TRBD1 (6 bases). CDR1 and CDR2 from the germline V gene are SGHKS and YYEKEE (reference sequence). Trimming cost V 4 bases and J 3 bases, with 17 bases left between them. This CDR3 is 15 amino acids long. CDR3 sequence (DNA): TGTGCCAGCAGCGTGACAGGTCAACTACACTACGAGCAGTACTTC. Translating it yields CASSVTGQLHYEQYF.

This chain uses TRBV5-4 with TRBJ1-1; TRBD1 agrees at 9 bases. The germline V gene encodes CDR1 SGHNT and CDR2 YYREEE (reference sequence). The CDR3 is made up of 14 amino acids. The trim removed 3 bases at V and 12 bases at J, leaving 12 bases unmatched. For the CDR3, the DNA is TGTGCCAGCAGCTCGCGGACAGGGGTGGCGACAACTTTCTTT. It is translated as CASSSRTGVATTFF.

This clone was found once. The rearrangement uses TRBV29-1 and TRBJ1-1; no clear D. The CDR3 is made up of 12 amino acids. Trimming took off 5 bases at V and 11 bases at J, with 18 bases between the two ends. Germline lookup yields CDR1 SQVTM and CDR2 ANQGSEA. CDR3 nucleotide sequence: TGCAGCGTTTACGCGGGATCCTTCGGGGCTTTCTTT. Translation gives CSVYAGSFGAFF.

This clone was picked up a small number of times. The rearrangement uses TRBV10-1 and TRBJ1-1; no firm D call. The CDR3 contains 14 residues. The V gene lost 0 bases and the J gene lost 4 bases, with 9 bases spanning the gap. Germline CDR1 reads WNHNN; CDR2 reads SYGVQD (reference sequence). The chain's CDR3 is CASSESTRPTEAFF. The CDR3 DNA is TGCGCCAGCAGTGAGTCGACGAGACCCACTGAAGCTTTCTTT.

The chain's CDR3 is CASSEATGRWYGYTF. Here the CDR3 DNA reads TGTGCCAGCAGTGAAGCCACGGGGCGCTGGTATGGCTACACCTTC. The J gene is TRBJ1-2, the V gene TRBV6-1; D perhaps matches TRBD1 (5 bases). V was cut by 0 bases and J by 5 bases, with 13 bases left in between. This CDR3 is 15 amino acids long. Looked up from germline, CDR1 is MNHNS and CDR2 is SASEGT.